This T cell receptor beta chain was found in a study of identical twins. Notes on the study in general: Invariant populations such as MAIT and iNKT cells could partly muddle zero-insertion analyses. Alpha sequences that were out-of-frame and twin-shared showed an excess of low generation probability. Models predicted too little out-of-frame TCR alpha sharing in monozygotic twins.

TCRdb used MiXCR to reprocess the 5' RACE reads, holding one entry per CDR3 protein. The sample holds about 520,000 distinct CDR3 sequences, roughly a fifth seen once. A remark on this clonotype: Its target is unknown.

The junction had 9 bases not matched to a gene; V was cut back by 6 bases and J by 3 bases. CDR3 length: 14 amino acids. The germline gives CDR1 SQVTM, CDR2 ANQGSEA. Everyone who gave samples was a healthy Caucasian. The same specimen was also included in a second study, on T cells expressing NK-cell markers.

The sequencing input was CD4+ T cells sorted from blood. This receptor was taken from a woman younger than 35 in good health. This chain links TRBV29-1 with TRBJ2-5, with TRBD1 identical over 8 bases. CDR3 DNA: TGCAGCGTCCCACGCATGGACAGGGAAGAGACCCAGTACTTC. Residues: CSVPRMDREETQYF.